Below, 18 T cell receptor beta chains from the same sample are listed, as sequenced in a study of CD8 T cells in Susac syndrome. After extraction with the RNeasy kit, about 0.45 to 1 ug of the RNA was reverse transcribed using random hexamers. TCRdb passed the immunoSEQ multiplex PCR reads through MiXCR, listing each CDR3 protein once. The sample records fewer than 140,000 distinct CDR3 sequences, approximately 94% being singletons. The sequencing input was CD8+ T cells from PBMCs. The receptors were gathered from a human donor with Susac syndrome.

Only one count was recorded for this clonotype. The rearrangement uses TRBV29-1 and TRBJ2-2; the D gene is possibly TRBD2 (5 bases). Germline lookup yields CDR1 SQVTM and CDR2 ANQGSEA. The length of the CDR3 is 12 residues. V lost 2 bases, J lost 6 bases, and 7 bases lay in between. The CDR3 sequence is CSVEPGSGELFF. The DNA for the CDR3 is TGCAGCGTTGAACCGGGATCCGGGGAGCTGTTTTTT.

The gene calls are TRBV3-1 and TRBJ1-2; possibly TRBD1 for D (6 bases). Trimming left V 5 bases short and J 8 bases short, with 12 bases between. The CDR3 length is 12 residues. Germline lookup yields CDR1 LGHDT and CDR2 YNNKEL (reference sequence). CDR3 sequence: CASSEGGWGYTF. The DNA of the CDR3 is TGTGCCAGCAGCGAAGGGGGTTGGGGCTACACCTTC. Drawing the rest from reference TRBV3-1 and TRBJ1-2, the complete variable domain is DTAVSQTPKYLVTQMGNDKSIKCEQNLGHDTMYWYKQDSKKFLKIMFSYNNKELIINETVPNRFSPKSPDKAHLNLHINSLELGDSAVYFCASSEGGWGYTFGSGTRLTVV.

J is TRBJ1-4 and V is TRBV18; D not certain. The germline V gene has CDR1 KGHSH and CDR2 LQKENI. The CDR3 sequence is 15 residues long. V was clipped by 2 bases and J by 0 bases, with 7 bases between them. The CDR3 is CASSPGVPTNEKLFF. Here the CDR3 DNA reads TGTGCCAGCTCACCAGGTGTACCAACTAATGAAAAACTGTTTTTT.

The rearrangement uses TRBV9 and TRBJ1-5; D is unclear. Germline CDR1 SGDLS, CDR2 YYNGEE. The CDR3 covers 13 residues. V was cut by 0 bases and J by 4 bases, with 5 bases left in between. The CDR3 DNA reads TGTGCCAGCAGCGTAGGGGTTAATCAGCCCCAGCATTTT. Its translation is CASSVGVNQPQHF.

This clonotype was recorded once. CDR3 sequence (DNA): TGTGCCAGCAGCCCTAGCGTTCACAATGAGCAGTTCTTC. It encodes CASSPSVHNEQFF. The chain has TRBV7-3 and TRBJ2-1; possibly TRBD2 for D (6 bases). The CDR3 consists of 13 residues. CDR1 is SGHTA, CDR2 FQGTGA, per germline. Trimming removed 5 bases at V and 5 bases at J, with 10 bases between.

The chain recombines TRBV9 with TRBJ1-5; 7 bases match TRBD1. V was pared by 0 bases and J by 2 bases, with 2 bases of the junction left unmatched. The CDR3 is made up of 15 amino acids. Per the germline V gene, CDR1 is SGDLS and CDR2 is YYNGEE. In DNA form, the CDR3 reads TGTGCCAGCAGCGTAGCTGGGACAGGCAATCAGCCCCAGCATTTT. Its translation: CASSVAGTGNQPQHF.

This CDR3 reads CASRLTSGGTLANTGELFF. In nucleotides, the CDR3 is TGTGCCAGCAGACTGACTAGCGGGGGCACACTCGCGAACACCGGGGAGCTGTTTTTT. This chain links TRBV7-9 with TRBJ2-2; TRBD2 matches at 12 bases. The CDR3 is 19 residues long. The germline CDR1 and CDR2 sequences are SEHNR and FQNEAQ (reference sequence). Trimming cost V 6 bases and J 0 bases; bases outside gene matches: 11.

The V and J genes are TRBV7-3 and TRBJ1-5, with D maybe TRBD1 (5 bases). The V gene lost 5 bases and the J gene lost 3 bases, with 8 bases spanning the gap. The CDR3 length is 13 residues. Germline lookup yields CDR1 SGHTA and CDR2 FQGTGA. Here the CDR3 DNA reads TGTGCCAGCAGCGCAGGGAACAATCAGCCCCAGCATTTT. Its translation: CASSAGNNQPQHF.

This chain joins TRBV7-8 and TRBJ1-5; no reliable D call. The CDR3 runs to 14 residues. Germline CDR1 is SGHVS and CDR2 is FQNEAQ. V gave up 5 bases and J gave up 2 bases, with 10 bases separating them. CDR3 protein: CASSAWAGNQPQHF. Written as DNA, the CDR3 is TGTGCCAGCAGCGCGTGGGCAGGCAATCAGCCCCAGCATTTT.

V gene TRBV9 combines with J gene TRBJ2-1; 7 bases match TRBD2. Per the germline V gene, CDR1 is SGDLS and CDR2 is YYNGEE. The trim removed 4 bases at V and 5 bases at J, leaving 0 bases unmatched. The CDR3 covers 12 residues. The CDR3 sequence: CASSLADNEQFF. The CDR3 DNA reads TGTGCCAGCAGCCTAGCGGACAATGAGCAGTTCTTC.

A single count supports this clonotype. The gene calls are TRBV9 and TRBJ1-4; TRBD1 matches 7 bases. The ends lost 0 bases at V and 5 bases at J; junction bases unmatched: 4. The CDR3 covers 15 residues. Germline CDR1 is SGDLS and CDR2 is YYNGEE. The CDR3 reads CASSVGDSLNEKLFF. The CDR3 DNA follows: TGTGCCAGCAGCGTAGGGGACAGCCTAAATGAAAAACTGTTTTTT.

The V call is TRBV5-1, the J call TRBJ2-6, with 8 bases matching TRBD1. Unmatched junction bases numbered 2, after V lost 4 bases and J lost 2 bases. Germline V CDR1 and CDR2: SGHRS, YFSETQ. The CDR3 spans 15 residues. This chain's CDR3 is CASSVTGAGANVLTF. In DNA form, the CDR3 reads TGCGCCAGCAGCGTGACAGGGGCTGGGGCCAACGTCCTGACTTTC.

The rearrangement links TRBV7-2 to TRBJ1-2; the D gene is possibly TRBD1 (6 bases). The CDR3 runs to 15 residues. The germline V gene encodes CDR1 SGHTA and CDR2 FQGNSA. V lost 5 bases to trimming and J lost 4 bases, with 17 bases between them. The CDR3 loop is CASSNLGQRIYGYTF. CDR3 bases: TGTGCCAGCAGCAACTTAGGACAGAGGATCTATGGCTACACCTTC.

The chain recombines TRBV3-1 with TRBJ2-7; no clear D. V lost 0 bases and J 3 bases, leaving 12 bases between the germline ends. Germline V lookup: CDR1 LGHDT, CDR2 YNNKEL (reference sequence). CDR3 length: 15 amino acids. CDR3 protein: CASSQEDLLNYEQYF. CDR3 DNA: TGTGCCAGCAGCCAAGAAGATTTACTGAACTACGAGCAGTACTTC.

This chain connects TRBV18 to TRBJ2-4; a weak D match, TRBD1 (7 bases). The V gene lost 2 bases and the J gene lost 7 bases, with 21 bases spanning the gap. Germline CDR1 and CDR2: KGHSH and LQKENI. This CDR3 has 17 amino acids. The CDR3 protein is CASSPTDRLGSGNIQYF. The CDR3 DNA is TGTGCCAGCTCACCAACGGACAGGTTGGGGAGCGGGAACATTCAGTACTTC.

The chain links TRBV29-1 to TRBJ2-2; 9 nucleotides agree with TRBD1. The germline V gene encodes CDR1 SQVTM and CDR2 ANQGSEA. This CDR3 spans 16 amino acids. The J segment lost 2 bases and the V segment lost 5 bases, leaving 9 bases of the junction unmatched. The CDR3 region is CSVFLGQGKNTGELFF. Written as DNA, the CDR3 is TGCAGCGTTTTTTTAGGACAGGGGAAAAACACCGGGGAGCTGTTTTTT.

The V gene is TRBV29-1, the J gene TRBJ2-2; tentative D call: TRBD2 (6 bases). V was shortened by 7 bases and J by 2 bases, with 11 bases between the two germline ends. Germline V gene lookup returns CDR1 SQVTM and CDR2 ANQGSEA. The CDR3 has 13 residues. CDR3 residues: CSAPGENTGELFF. Written as DNA, the CDR3 is TGCAGCGCCCCGGGGGAAAACACCGGGGAGCTGTTTTTT.

The J gene is TRBJ1-2, the V gene TRBV7-9; 7 positions match TRBD1. CDR1 is SEHNR, CDR2 FQNEAQ, per germline (reference sequence). The CDR3 has 13 amino acids. V lost 5 bases to trimming and J lost 8 bases; unmatched junction nucleotides: 8. The CDR3 DNA sequence: TGTGCCAGCAGCGATGACAGGGTGTGGGGCTACACCTTC. Protein sequence: CASSDDRVWGYTF.